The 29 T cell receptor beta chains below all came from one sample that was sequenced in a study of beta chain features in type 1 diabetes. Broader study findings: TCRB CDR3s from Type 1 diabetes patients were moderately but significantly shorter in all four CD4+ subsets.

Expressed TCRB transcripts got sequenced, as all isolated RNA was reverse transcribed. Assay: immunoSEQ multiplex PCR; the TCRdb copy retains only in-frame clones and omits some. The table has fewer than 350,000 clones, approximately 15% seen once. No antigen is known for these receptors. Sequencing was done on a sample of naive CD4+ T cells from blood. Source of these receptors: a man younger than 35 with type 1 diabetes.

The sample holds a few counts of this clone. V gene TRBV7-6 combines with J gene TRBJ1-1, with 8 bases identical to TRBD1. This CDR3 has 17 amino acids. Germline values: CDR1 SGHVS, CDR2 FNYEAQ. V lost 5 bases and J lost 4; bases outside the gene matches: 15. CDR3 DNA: TGTGCCAGCAGCCCCTCGCCCAGGGGGCCTCGCGGCACTGAAGCTTTCTTT. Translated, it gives CASSPSPRGPRGTEAFF.

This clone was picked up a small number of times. CDR3 residues: CASSQDNIHEQYF. In nucleotides, the CDR3 is TGTGCCAGCAGCCAAGATAATATCCACGAGCAGTACTTC. The rearrangement uses TRBV4-2 and TRBJ2-7; D not resolved. V lost 0 bases, J lost 5 bases, and 8 bases lay in between. The germline gives CDR1 LGHNA, CDR2 YNFKEQ. This CDR3 has 13 residues.

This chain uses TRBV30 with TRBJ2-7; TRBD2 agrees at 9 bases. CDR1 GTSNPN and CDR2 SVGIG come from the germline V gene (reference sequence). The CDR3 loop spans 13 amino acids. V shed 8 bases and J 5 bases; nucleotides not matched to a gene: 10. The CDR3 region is CARGAGGPNEQYF. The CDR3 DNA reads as TGTGCCCGGGGGGCGGGAGGGCCCAACGAGCAGTACTTC. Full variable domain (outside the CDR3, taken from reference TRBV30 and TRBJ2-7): SQTIHQWPATLVQPVGSPLSLECTVEGTSNPNLYWYRQAAGRGLQLLFYSVGIGQISSEVPQNLSASRPQDRQFILSSKKLLLSDSGFYLCARGAGGPNEQYFGPGTRLTVT.

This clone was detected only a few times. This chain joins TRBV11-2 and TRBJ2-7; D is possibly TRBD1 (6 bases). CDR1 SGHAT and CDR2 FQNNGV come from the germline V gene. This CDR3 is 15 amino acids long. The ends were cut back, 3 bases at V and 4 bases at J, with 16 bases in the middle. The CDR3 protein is CASSFSQGTSYEQYF. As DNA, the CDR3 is TGTGCCAGCAGCTTCTCTCAGGGGACAAGTTACGAGCAGTACTTC.

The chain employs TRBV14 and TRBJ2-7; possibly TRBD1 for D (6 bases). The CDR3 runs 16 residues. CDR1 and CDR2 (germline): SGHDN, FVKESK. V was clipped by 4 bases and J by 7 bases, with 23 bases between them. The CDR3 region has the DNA TGTGCCAGCAGCCCCTCGCCCCATTACAGGGCCTGGGAGCAGTACTTC. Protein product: CASSPSPHYRAWEQYF.

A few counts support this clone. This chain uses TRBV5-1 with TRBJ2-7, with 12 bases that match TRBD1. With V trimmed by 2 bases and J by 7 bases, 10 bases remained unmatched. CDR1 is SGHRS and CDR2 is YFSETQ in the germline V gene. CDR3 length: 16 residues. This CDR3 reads CASSFNPGQGASEQYF. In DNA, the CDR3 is TGCGCCAGCAGCTTCAATCCGGGACAGGGGGCCTCGGAGCAGTACTTC.

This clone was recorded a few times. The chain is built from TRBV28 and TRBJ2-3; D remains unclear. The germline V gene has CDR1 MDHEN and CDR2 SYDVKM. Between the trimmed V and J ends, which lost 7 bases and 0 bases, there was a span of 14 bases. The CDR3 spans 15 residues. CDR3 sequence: CASTFLALSTDTQYF. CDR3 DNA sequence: TGTGCCAGCACCTTTCTGGCCCTTAGCACAGATACGCAGTATTTT. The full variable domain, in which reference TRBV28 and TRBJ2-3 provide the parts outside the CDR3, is DVKVTQSSRYLVKRTGEKVFLECVQDMDHENMFWYRQDPGLGLRLIYFSYDVKMKEKGDIPEGYSVSREKKERFSLILESASTNQTSMYLCASTFLALSTDTQYFGPGTRLTVL.

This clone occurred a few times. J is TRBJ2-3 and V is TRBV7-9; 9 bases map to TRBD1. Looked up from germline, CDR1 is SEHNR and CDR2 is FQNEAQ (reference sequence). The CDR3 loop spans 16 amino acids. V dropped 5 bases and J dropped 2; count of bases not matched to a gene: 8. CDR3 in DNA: TGTGCCAGCAGCCGACTGACAGGGGGGGCCACAGATACGCAGTATTTT. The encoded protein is CASSRLTGGATDTQYF.

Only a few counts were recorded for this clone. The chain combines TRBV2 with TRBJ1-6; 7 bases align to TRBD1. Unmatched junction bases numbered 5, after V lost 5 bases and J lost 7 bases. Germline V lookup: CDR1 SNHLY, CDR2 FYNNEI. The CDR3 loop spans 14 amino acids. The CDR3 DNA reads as TGTGCCAGCAGTCCGGGACAGCTGAATTCACCCCTCCACTTT. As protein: CASSPGQLNSPLHF. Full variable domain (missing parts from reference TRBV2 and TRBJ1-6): EPEVTQTPSHQVTQMGQEVILRCVPISNHLYFYWYRQILGQKVEFLVSFYNNEISEKSEIFDDQFSVERPDGSNFTLKIRSTKLEDSAMYFCASSPGQLNSPLHFGNGTRLTVT.

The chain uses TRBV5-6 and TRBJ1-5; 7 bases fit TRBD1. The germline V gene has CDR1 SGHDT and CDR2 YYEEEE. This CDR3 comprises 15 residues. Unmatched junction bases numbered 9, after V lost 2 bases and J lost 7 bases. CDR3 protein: CASSFGQGGRQPQHF. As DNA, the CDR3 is TGTGCCAGCAGCTTCGGGCAGGGGGGAAGACAGCCCCAGCATTTT.

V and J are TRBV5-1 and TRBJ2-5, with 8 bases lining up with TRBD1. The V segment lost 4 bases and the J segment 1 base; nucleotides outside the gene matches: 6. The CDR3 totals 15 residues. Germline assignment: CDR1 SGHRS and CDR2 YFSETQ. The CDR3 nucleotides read TGCGCCAGCAGCCCCTGGGGGACAGGCCAAGAGACCCAGTACTTC. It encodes CASSPWGTGQETQYF.

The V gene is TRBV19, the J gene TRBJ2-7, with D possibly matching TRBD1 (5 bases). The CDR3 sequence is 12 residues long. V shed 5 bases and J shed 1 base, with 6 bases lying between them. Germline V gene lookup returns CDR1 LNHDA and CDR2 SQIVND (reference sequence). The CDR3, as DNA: TGTGCCAGTAGTGCAGGGTCCTACGAGCAGTACTTC. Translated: CASSAGSYEQYF.

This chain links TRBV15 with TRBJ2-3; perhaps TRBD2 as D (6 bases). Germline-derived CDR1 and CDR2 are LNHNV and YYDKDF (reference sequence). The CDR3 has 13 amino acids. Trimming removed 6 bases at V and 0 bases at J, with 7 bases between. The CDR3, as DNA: TGTGCCACCAGGGAGGGGAGCACAGATACGCAGTATTTT. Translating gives CATREGSTDTQYF.

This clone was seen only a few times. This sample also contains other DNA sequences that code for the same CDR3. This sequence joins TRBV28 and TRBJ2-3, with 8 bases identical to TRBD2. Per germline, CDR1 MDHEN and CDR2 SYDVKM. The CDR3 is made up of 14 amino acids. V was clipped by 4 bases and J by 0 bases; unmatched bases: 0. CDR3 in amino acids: CASSSGGSTDTQYF. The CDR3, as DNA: TGTGCCAGCAGTTCGGGGGGGAGCACAGATACGCAGTATTTT.

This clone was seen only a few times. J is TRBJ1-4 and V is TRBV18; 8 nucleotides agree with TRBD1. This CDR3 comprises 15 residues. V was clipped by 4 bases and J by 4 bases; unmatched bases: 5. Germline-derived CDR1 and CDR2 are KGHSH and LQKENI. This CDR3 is CASSRGQGGNEKLFF. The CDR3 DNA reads TGTGCCAGCTCACGAGGACAGGGCGGTAATGAAAAACTGTTTTTT.

CDR3 protein: CASSQDYRDRGSSEQYF. The CDR3 DNA reads TGTGCCAGCAGCCAAGATTACAGGGACAGGGGGTCGAGCGAGCAGTACTTC. The chain couples TRBV14 to TRBJ2-7; TRBD1 matches at 11 bases. The germline V gene has CDR1 SGHDN and CDR2 FVKESK. The CDR3 length is 17 residues. Trimming at V came to 0 bases and at J to 6 bases, leaving 10 bases not matched to a gene.

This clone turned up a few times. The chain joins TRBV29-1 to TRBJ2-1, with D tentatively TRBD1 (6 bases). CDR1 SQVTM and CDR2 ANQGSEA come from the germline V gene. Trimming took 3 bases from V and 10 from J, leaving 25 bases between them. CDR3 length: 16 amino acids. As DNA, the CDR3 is TGCAGCGTTGAGAAGATTCAGGGGCCCGTGGTGGGGGAGCAGTTCTTC. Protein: CSVEKIQGPVVGEQFF.

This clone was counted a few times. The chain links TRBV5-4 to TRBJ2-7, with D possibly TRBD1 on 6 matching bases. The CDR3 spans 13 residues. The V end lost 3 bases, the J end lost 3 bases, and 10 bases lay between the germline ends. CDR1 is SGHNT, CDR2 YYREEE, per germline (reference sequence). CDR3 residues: CASSYDRIYEQYF. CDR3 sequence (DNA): TGTGCCAGCAGCTATGACAGGATCTACGAGCAGTACTTC.

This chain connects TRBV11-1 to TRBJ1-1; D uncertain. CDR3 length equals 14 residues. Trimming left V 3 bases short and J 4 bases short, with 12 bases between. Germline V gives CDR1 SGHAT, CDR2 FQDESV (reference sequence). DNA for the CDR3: TGTGCCAGCAGCTTGGTCGATGGAGTCACTGAAGCTTTCTTT. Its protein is CASSLVDGVTEAFF.

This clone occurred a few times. For the CDR3, the DNA is TGTGCCAGCTCACCAATACTCTGGGGGCTTAGCTCTGGGGCCAACGTCCTGACTTTC. Translating gives CASSPILWGLSSGANVLTF. This rearrangement joins TRBV18 to TRBJ2-6; D possibly corresponds to TRBD1 (6 bases). Germline CDR1 is KGHSH and CDR2 is LQKENI. This CDR3 has 19 amino acids. The V end was cut by 2 bases, the J end by 0 bases, with 17 bases between.

DNA of the CDR3: TGTGCCGGTACGAAAGACAGGGTGGTGTCCTACGAGCAGTACTTC. This encodes CAGTKDRVVSYEQYF. The rearrangement links TRBV2 to TRBJ2-7, with TRBD1 matching over 7 bases. This CDR3 has 15 amino acids. With 11 bases clipped from V and 1 base from J, the junction kept 14 bases outside the gene matches. Per the germline V gene, CDR1 is SNHLY and CDR2 is FYNNEI.

CDR3 DNA sequence: TGTGCCAGCAGCCCAGGTAGGGGGTTCAATCAGCCCCAGCATTTT. Residues: CASSPGRGFNQPQHF. V and J are TRBV28 and TRBJ1-5, with TRBD1 as a possible D gene (6 bases). Deletions cut 6 bases from V and 3 bases from J, with 15 bases between. The CDR3 has 15 residues. Germline V gene lookup returns CDR1 MDHEN and CDR2 SYDVKM.

The CDR3 reads CASSLPQASLYF. CDR3 sequence (DNA): TGTGCCAGCAGCTTACCGCAGGCTTCCCTATACTTC. The chain combines TRBV7-2 with TRBJ2-5; D unresolved. The CDR3 runs 12 residues. Germline loops: CDR1 SGHTA, CDR2 FQGNSA. The V end lost 2 bases, the J end lost 14 bases, and 15 bases lay between the germline ends.

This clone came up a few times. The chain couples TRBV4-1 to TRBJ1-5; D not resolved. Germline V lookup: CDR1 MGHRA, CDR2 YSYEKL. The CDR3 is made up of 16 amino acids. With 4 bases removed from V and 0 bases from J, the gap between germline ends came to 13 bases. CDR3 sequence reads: CASSRTNRNSNQPQHF. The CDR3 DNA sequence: TGCGCCAGCAGCCGAACGAATAGAAATAGCAATCAGCCCCAGCATTTT.

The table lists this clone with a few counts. The CDR3 loop reads CASSPVAGGNEQFF. The CDR3 DNA is TGTGCCAGCAGCCCCGTAGCGGGCGGGAATGAGCAGTTCTTC. J is TRBJ2-1 and V is TRBV6-6; 7 bases align to TRBD2. Germline loops: CDR1 MNHNY, CDR2 SVGAGI (reference sequence). The CDR3 has 14 amino acids. V shed 6 bases and J 7 bases; nucleotides not matched to a gene: 9.

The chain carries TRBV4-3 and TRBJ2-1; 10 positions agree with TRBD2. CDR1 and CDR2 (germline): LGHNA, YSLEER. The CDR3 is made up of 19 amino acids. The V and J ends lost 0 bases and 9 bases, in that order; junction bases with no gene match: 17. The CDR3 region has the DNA TGCGCCAGCAGCCAAGATCCCCGCCGAGGTAGCGGGGGGCTAGGTGAGCAGTTCTTC. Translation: CASSQDPRRGSGGLGEQFF.

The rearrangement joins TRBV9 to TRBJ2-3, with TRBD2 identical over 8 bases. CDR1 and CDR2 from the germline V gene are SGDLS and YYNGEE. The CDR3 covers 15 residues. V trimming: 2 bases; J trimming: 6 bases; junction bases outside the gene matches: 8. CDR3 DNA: TGTGCCAGCAGCGTCGGGGGGGCCGGATCCGATACGCAGTATTTT. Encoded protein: CASSVGGAGSDTQYF.

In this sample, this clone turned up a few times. The CDR3 loop is CAWSPGTGANYGYTF. Written as DNA, the CDR3 is TGTGCCTGGAGTCCGGGGACAGGGGCCAACTATGGCTACACCTTC. The genes are TRBV30 and TRBJ1-2; TRBD1 matches at 10 bases. V gave up 2 bases and J gave up 2 bases; unmatched junction bases: 5. CDR3 length equals 15 residues. CDR1 and CDR2 from the germline V gene are GTSNPN and SVGIG (reference sequence).

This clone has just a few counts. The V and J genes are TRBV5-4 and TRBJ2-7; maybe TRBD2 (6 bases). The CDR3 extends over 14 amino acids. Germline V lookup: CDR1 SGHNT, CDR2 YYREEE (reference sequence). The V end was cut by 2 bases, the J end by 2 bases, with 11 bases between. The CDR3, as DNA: TGTGCCAGCAGCTTCGGGGGAAAACCCTACGAGCAGTACTTC. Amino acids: CASSFGGKPYEQYF.